The 29 T cell receptor beta chains in this list originate from one sample, sequenced in a study of preoperative IRX-2 immunotherapy in early breast cancer. Treatment described: preoperative locoregional IRX-2 cytokine immunotherapy. The repertoire was sequenced with immunoSEQ multiplex PCR; TCRdb's copy has only in-frame clones and lacks some. In the table there are some 30,000 clones, roughly 89% of which are singletons. The specimen was taken from a patient treated with IRX-2 immunotherapy. The receptors come from a human donor with breast cancer.

The chain links TRBV5-4 to TRBJ1-2; TRBD1 is a possible D gene (6 bases). Trimming took off 3 bases at V and 7 bases at J, with 16 bases between the two ends. The CDR3 sequence is 14 residues long. The germline gives CDR1 SGHNT, CDR2 YYREEE (reference sequence). CDR3 sequence (DNA): TGTGCCAGCAGCTCACCGGGGGGGCAGGCTGGCTACACCTTC. Amino acids: CASSSPGGQAGYTF.

To note about this clone: The same CDR3 arises from other DNA sequences in this sample as well. The CDR3 region has the DNA TGTGCCAGCAGTCCGGGGTCGGGTGGCTACACCTTC. Protein product: CASSPGSGGYTF. V usage is TRBV5-6 and J usage is TRBJ1-2; D uncertain. Germline V gene sequence: CDR1 SGHDT, CDR2 YYEEEE. This CDR3 spans 12 amino acids. V lost 5 bases and J 7 bases, leaving 12 bases between the germline ends.

The V gene is TRBV5-1, the J gene TRBJ1-2; 7 bases fit TRBD1. The germline V gene has CDR1 SGHRS and CDR2 YFSETQ. CDR3 length: 13 amino acids. After removal of 4 bases from V and 6 bases from J, the junction contained 6 bases not matched to a gene. In nucleotides, the CDR3 is TGCGCCAGCAGCCTGACCGGACAGGATGGCTACACCTTC. Protein: CASSLTGQDGYTF.

The chain is built from TRBV7-2 and TRBJ2-3; 7 bases align to TRBD2. CDR1 and CDR2 (germline): SGHTA, FQGNSA. This CDR3 spans 14 amino acids. V gave up 5 bases and J gave up 2 bases; unmatched junction bases: 4. The CDR3, as DNA: TGTGCCAGCAGCATGAGCGGGGCCACAGATACGCAGTATTTT. Amino acid sequence: CASSMSGATDTQYF.

This clone was seen only a few times. The chain employs TRBV6-5 and TRBJ2-3, with D perhaps TRBD1 (6 bases). The CDR3 runs to 15 residues. Trimming pared 6 bases from V and 2 bases from J, leaving 15 bases between. From germline, CDR1 is MNHEY and CDR2 SVGAGI. The DNA of the CDR3 is TGTGCCAGCAGCCGACAAGGGGACAACACAGATACGCAGTATTTT. Translation gives CASSRQGDNTDTQYF.

The gene calls are TRBV11-2 and TRBJ2-1, with 10 positions matching TRBD2. V was clipped by 1 base and J by 5 bases; unmatched bases: 5. CDR3 length: 16 residues. Germline CDR1 SGHAT, CDR2 FQNNGV. The CDR3 DNA sequence: TGTGCCAGCAGCTTAGGTCTAGCGGGGGCCAACAATGAGCAGTTCTTC. Protein sequence: CASSLGLAGANNEQFF.

The chain has TRBV2 and TRBJ1-3; D gene ambiguous. There are 15 residues in the CDR3. Germline values: CDR1 SNHLY, CDR2 FYNNEI. The V gene lost 7 bases and the J gene lost 0 bases, with 13 bases spanning the gap. The CDR3 sequence: CASTKDVSSGNTIYF. In DNA form, the CDR3 reads TGTGCCAGCACCAAAGACGTAAGCTCTGGAAACACCATATATTTT.

The chain has TRBV19 and TRBJ2-5, with unresolved D. CDR1 and CDR2 (germline): LNHDA, SQIVND (reference sequence). V was trimmed by 5 bases and J by 4 bases, leaving 11 bases between them. The CDR3 consists of 13 residues. CDR3 nucleotides: TGTGCCAGTAGTCTCGTCCAGCGAGAGACCCAGTACTTC. It translates to CASSLVQRETQYF.

This clone is medium-sized by share. J is TRBJ1-5 and V is TRBV6-1; TRBD1 matches 11 bases. The germline V gene has CDR1 MNHNS and CDR2 SASEGT. The CDR3 runs 15 residues. The junction had 3 bases not matched to a gene; V was cut back by 5 bases and J by 3 bases. The CDR3 sequence: CASSWTGGYNQPQHF. CDR3 nucleotide sequence: TGTGCCAGCAGTTGGACAGGGGGCTACAATCAGCCCCAGCATTTT.

This chain links TRBV2 with TRBJ1-5; D is unclear. CDR1 SNHLY and CDR2 FYNNEI come from the germline V gene. This CDR3 is built from 13 residues. V lost 3 bases and J lost 7, with 10 bases in between. In DNA, the CDR3 is TGTGCCAGCAGTGAGGGTCTATGGCAGCCCCAGCATTTT. Protein product: CASSEGLWQPQHF.

The gene calls are TRBV7-2 and TRBJ2-3; D may be TRBD1 (5 bases). The CDR3 is 12 residues long. The germline gives CDR1 SGHTA, CDR2 FQGNSA. V lost 8 bases, J lost 3 bases, and 9 bases lay in between. The CDR3 DNA reads TGTGCCAGCGGACACTATACAGATACGCAGTATTTT. Amino acid sequence: CASGHYTDTQYF.

This chain links TRBV28 with TRBJ2-3; D may be TRBD1 (5 bases). CDR3 length equals 13 residues. CDR1 MDHEN and CDR2 SYDVKM come from the germline V gene. V was shortened by 7 bases and J by 3 bases, with 11 bases between the two germline ends. The CDR3 is CASTPGLTDTQYF. CDR3 nucleotides: TGTGCCAGCACCCCAGGGTTAACAGATACGCAGTATTTT.

The rearrangement links TRBV9 to TRBJ1-2; D gene unclear. This CDR3 contains 14 residues. Looked up from germline, CDR1 is SGDLS and CDR2 is YYNGEE. Trimming removed 0 bases at V and 1 base at J, with 7 bases between. The CDR3 DNA sequence: TGTGCCAGCAGCGTAGAGGCAAGTAACTATGGCTACACCTTC. Translated: CASSVEASNYGYTF.

V usage is TRBV6-1 and J usage is TRBJ2-1; D is perhaps TRBD2 (5 bases). The CDR3 runs 12 residues. The V gene's germline CDR1 is MNHNS and CDR2 SASEGT. V lost 5 bases and J lost 7, with 9 bases in between. The CDR3 region has the DNA TGTGCCAGCAGTTGGACTGTTAATGAGCAGTTCTTC. This gives the protein CASSWTVNEQFF.

The chain recombines TRBV6-5 with TRBJ1-5, with 8 bases matching TRBD1. Per the germline V gene, CDR1 is MNHEY and CDR2 is SVGAGI. The V gene end was trimmed by 5 bases and the J gene end by 7 bases; junction bases not matched to a gene: 4. CDR3 length equals 13 residues. The CDR3 protein is CASSPTGDQPQHF. CDR3 DNA: TGTGCCAGCAGTCCGACAGGGGACCAGCCCCAGCATTTT.

CDR3 nucleotide sequence: TGTGCCAGCTCGCCCGACAGGGAATATGGCTACACCTTC. It codes for CASSPDREYGYTF. This chain joins TRBV18 and TRBJ1-2, with 7 nucleotides matching TRBD1. V lost 6 bases, J lost 5 bases, and 6 bases stayed unmatched. The CDR3 sequence is 13 residues long. CDR1 is KGHSH, CDR2 LQKENI, per germline.

CDR3 sequence: CASGTGGYGYTF. The CDR3 DNA reads TGTGCCAGCGGGACAGGGGGCTATGGCTACACCTTC. V is TRBV9 and J is TRBJ1-2; 11 bases are a match to TRBD1. This CDR3 region has 12 residues. Germline V lookup: CDR1 SGDLS, CDR2 YYNGEE. After removal of 7 bases from V and 4 bases from J, the junction contained 0 bases not matched to a gene.

The chain carries TRBV27 and TRBJ2-7; D unclear. Germline V gives CDR1 MNHEY, CDR2 SMNVEV (reference sequence). The CDR3 runs 14 residues. V was shortened by 1 base and J by 4 bases, with 11 bases between the two germline ends. CDR3 sequence (DNA): TGTGCCAGCAGTTTATACGGGCCAATGTACGAGCAGTACTTC. This gives the protein CASSLYGPMYEQYF.

V gene TRBV28 combines with J gene TRBJ2-7; 12 nucleotides line up with TRBD2. Trimming removed 6 bases from V and 2 bases from J; junction bases left unmatched: 5. Germline assignment: CDR1 MDHEN and CDR2 SYDVKM. The CDR3 is 15 residues long. CDR3 residues: CASSFLAGGPYEQYF. The CDR3 DNA reads TGTGCCAGCAGCTTTCTAGCGGGAGGGCCCTACGAGCAGTACTTC.

V and J are TRBV19 and TRBJ1-5; 8 bases align to TRBD1. The J segment lost 1 base and the V segment lost 1 base, leaving 6 bases of the junction unmatched. The germline gives CDR1 LNHDA, CDR2 SQIVND (reference sequence). CDR3 length: 17 residues. The CDR3, as DNA: TGTGCCAGTAGTATAGCCCCCCAGGGGGCGAGCAATCAGCCCCAGCATTTT. Its protein product is CASSIAPQGASNQPQHF.

V usage is TRBV19 and J usage is TRBJ2-7, with a possible D match to TRBD2 (6 bases). The V end lost 5 bases, the J end lost 3 bases, and 14 bases lay between the germline ends. The CDR3 covers 14 residues. Germline lookup yields CDR1 LNHDA and CDR2 SQIVND (reference sequence). The CDR3 region is CASSERDSVYEQYF. The CDR3 bases are TGTGCCAGTAGTGAAAGGGACTCGGTCTACGAGCAGTACTTC.

The rearrangement links TRBV19 to TRBJ1-5, with unresolved D. V was pared by 9 bases and J by 6 bases, with 21 bases between. Germline CDR1 LNHDA, CDR2 SQIVND (reference sequence). The CDR3 extends over 15 amino acids. The CDR3 region has the DNA TGTGCCAGCCGCCCTATTACTACCGCCGGTCAGCCCCAGCATTTT. Translated: CASRPITTAGQPQHF.

The V call is TRBV5-1, the J call TRBJ2-7; D gene uncertain. Germline assignment: CDR1 SGHRS and CDR2 YFSETQ. CDR3 size: 13 residues. V lost 0 bases to trimming and J lost 2 bases, with 6 bases between them. The CDR3 coding sequence is TGCGCCAGCAGCTTGGCCTCCACCTACGAGCAGTACTTC. Translating gives CASSLASTYEQYF.

This sequence joins TRBV15 and TRBJ2-1; 13 nucleotides line up with TRBD2. V lost 4 bases and J lost 5; bases outside the gene matches: 2. The CDR3 totals 15 residues. Per the germline V gene, CDR1 is LNHNV and CDR2 is YYDKDF (reference sequence). The CDR3 DNA is TGTGCCACCAGCATCGGGACTAGCGGGGACAATGAGCAGTTCTTC. Its protein is CATSIGTSGDNEQFF.

The chain links TRBV5-5 to TRBJ2-7; TRBD1 might be the D (5 bases). The CDR3 is 14 residues long. The germline V gene encodes CDR1 SGHKS and CDR2 YYEKEE (reference sequence). Trimming took 0 bases from V and 2 from J, leaving 9 bases between them. Here the CDR3 reads CASSLGQPTYEQYF. CDR3 DNA sequence: TGTGCCAGCAGCTTGGGACAGCCAACCTACGAGCAGTACTTC.

This clone was counted between two and nine times. V usage is TRBV5-6 and J usage is TRBJ2-2; TRBD2 aligns across 16 bases. The V segment lost 4 bases and the J segment 9 bases; nucleotides outside the gene matches: 15. The CDR3 covers 19 residues. CDR1 and CDR2 (germline): SGHDT, YYEEEE. CDR3 nucleotide sequence: TGTGCCAGCAGCACTCCCGGGACTAGCGGGAGGGCCTTGGGCAGGGAGCTGTTTTTT. Translation gives CASSTPGTSGRALGRELFF.

The V gene is TRBV28, the J gene TRBJ2-2; a weak D match, TRBD1 (6 bases). The germline V gene encodes CDR1 MDHEN and CDR2 SYDVKM. Trimming left V 3 bases short and J 5 bases short, with 13 bases between. The CDR3 spans 15 residues. In DNA form, the CDR3 reads TGTGCCAGCAGTTTCCCGGGACAACTAACCGGGGAGCTGTTTTTT. Amino acids: CASSFPGQLTGELFF. The full variable domain, its missing parts supplied by reference TRBV28 and TRBJ2-2, is DVKVTQSSRYLVKRTGEKVFLECVQDMDHENMFWYRQDPGLGLRLIYFSYDVKMKEKGDIPEGYSVSREKKERFSLILESASTNQTSMYLCASSFPGQLTGELFFGEGSRLTVL.

This clone was seen a single time. The V gene is TRBV10-3, the J gene TRBJ2-1; 8 nucleotides line up with TRBD2. In germline, CDR1 is ENHRY, CDR2 SYGVKD. The CDR3 spans 16 residues. V lost 3 bases and J lost 4; bases outside the gene matches: 8. The CDR3 protein is CAISELAETLYNEQFF. Written as DNA, the CDR3 is TGTGCCATCAGTGAACTAGCGGAAACCCTATACAATGAGCAGTTCTTC.

The chain is built from TRBV7-9 and TRBJ2-7; weak D call: TRBD1 (7 bases). The CDR3 has 16 residues. In germline, CDR1 is SEHNR, CDR2 FQNEAQ (reference sequence). V was clipped by 3 bases and J by 4 bases, with 19 bases between them. The CDR3 bases are TGTGCCAGCAGCTTCGGAGGGGGCGTCCCCTTTTACGAGCAGTACTTC. Its protein product is CASSFGGGVPFYEQYF.